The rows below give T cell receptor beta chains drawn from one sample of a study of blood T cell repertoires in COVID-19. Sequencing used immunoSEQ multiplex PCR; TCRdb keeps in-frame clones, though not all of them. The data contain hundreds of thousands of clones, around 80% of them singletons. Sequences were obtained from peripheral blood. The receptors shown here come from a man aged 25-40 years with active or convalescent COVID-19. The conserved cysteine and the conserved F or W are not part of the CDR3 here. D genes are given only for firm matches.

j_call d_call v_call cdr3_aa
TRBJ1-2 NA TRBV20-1 SASRGGARYGYT
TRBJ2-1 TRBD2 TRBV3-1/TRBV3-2 ASSQDKLAGVNEQF
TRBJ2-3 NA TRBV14 ASGGWGTDTQY
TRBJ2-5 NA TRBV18 ASSPTGRWGQETQY
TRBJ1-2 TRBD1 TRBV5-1 ASSPGQGGGGYT
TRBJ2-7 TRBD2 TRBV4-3 ASSQDLFRGVGTYEQY
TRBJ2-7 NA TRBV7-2 ASSLRSRDEQY
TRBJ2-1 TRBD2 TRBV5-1 ASSLVAGVYNEQF
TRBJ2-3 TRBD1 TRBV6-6 ASHPGTGPDTQY
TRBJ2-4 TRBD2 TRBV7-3 ASSSAPGTSGNQAKNIQY
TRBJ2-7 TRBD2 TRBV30 AWRPTPGLAFYEQY
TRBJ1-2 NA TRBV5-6 ASSFPDTYFPFGYT